This T cell receptor beta chain was sequenced for a study of blood T cell repertoires in COVID-19. Trimming left V 1 base short and J 0 bases short, with 13 bases between. This CDR3 contains 17 residues. The germline gives CDR1 LGHDT, CDR2 YNNKEL (reference sequence). Produced via immunoSEQ multiplex PCR; TCRdb's table is partial and in-frame only. Among 200,000 to 250,000 clones listed, roughly 90% were seen once. The receptor comes from a woman in her 30s who had recovered from COVID-19. Material for sequencing was PBMCs or T cells enriched from blood (not recorded which). The V call is TRBV3-1 (or the pseudogene TRBV3-2), the J call TRBJ2-1, with D perhaps TRBD2 (5 bases). The CDR3 DNA reads as TGTGCCAGCAGCCAAGTTCCTCTAGCCTACTCCTACAATGAGCAGTTCTTC. Protein product: CASSQVPLAYSYNEQFF.